This TCR beta chain was sequenced in a study of post-analysis software for immune sequencing data. Study details: The patients showed relapsing-remitting, secondary progressive and progressive-relapsing multiple sclerosis courses.

Unique molecular identifiers were carried by the TCR beta cDNA libraries. Yield was roughly 0.5 million cDNA molecules from 1 to 10 million T cells. TCRdb passed the PCR reads through MiXCR, listing each CDR3 protein once. The table has hundreds of thousands of distinct CDR3 sequences, approximately 60% seen once. General study results and limits: Same-batch samples co-clustered strongly by F measure.

This clonotype has only a few counts. Its antigen is undetermined. The specimen was blood. This TCR came from a girl aged 2 to 9 with multiple sclerosis.

For the CDR3, the DNA is TGTGCCAGCAGGACTAGCGGGAGTTGGGAGACCCAGTACTTC. Translation gives CASRTSGSWETQYF. This rearrangement joins TRBV5-6 to TRBJ2-7, with TRBD2 matching 12 bases. TRBJ2-5 matches the DNA end more closely, so the J call is doubtful. Per the germline V gene, CDR1 is SGHDT and CDR2 is YYEEEE. This CDR3 region has 14 residues.